The T cell receptor (beta chain) under discussion was sequenced for a study of early T cells in non-severe SARS-CoV-2 infection. Overall study context: Bulk RNA isolated from unsorted whole blood underwent sequencing; chains were not paired. Study results and caveats: Matching against VDJdb likely underestimated virus-specific expansions, favoring anti-spike CD8.

CDR3 length equals 15 residues. In germline, CDR1 is SQVTM, CDR2 ANQGSEA. The V end lost 5 bases, the J end lost 0 bases, and 13 bases lay between the germline ends. Individual cDNA molecules each received unique molecular identifiers attached to them. TCRdb itself ran the 5' RACE reads through MiXCR, one entry per CDR3 protein. The sample has about 58,000 distinct CDR3 sequences, about 13% seen once. This clonotype was recorded at least ten times. The antigen remains undetermined. This chain links TRBV29-1 with TRBJ2-2, with TRBD1 as a possible D gene (5 bases). Material: whole blood. This TCR was sampled from an adult who was a healthcare worker with PCR-confirmed SARS-CoV-2 infection or an uninfected control (not recorded which). CDR3 loop: CSVTAGYPNTGELFF. As DNA, the CDR3 is TGCAGCGTTACAGCAGGGTATCCGAACACCGGGGAGCTGTTTTTT.